This TCR beta chain came from a study of blood T cell repertoires in COVID-19 (dated by TCRdb to the early 2020s). For the study in its entirety: The collaborator samples originated in the United States, Italy and Spain and spanned the acute and convalescent phases of COVID-19. The material from the prospective study consisted of cDNA or gDNA derived from T cells, B-cell-depleted T cells, or PBMCs. Sample metadata almost always included a de-identified subject ID, COVID-19 status, age in years and sex. Where HLA class I and class II types were available, the types were taken from metadata supplied by the sample provider, not from assay-based typing. The samples were drawn from two sources: the first 160 participants of the ongoing ImmuneRACE study, and some 1,300 subjects contributed by 6 global collaborators. Deeply sampled blood TCRbeta repertoires from subjects exposed to, actively infected with, or recovered from COVID-19 were included in the dataset. The repertoires were released in a freely available public database meant as a resource for research on the immune response to SARS-CoV-2.

Worth noting for this clone: Its antigen is not yet known. Base qualities are not recorded, but no much larger clone differs from it by a single base.

Beyond this particular receptor, the publication reports: The quantity of clinical and demographic metadata differed by source and by participant and was supplied without curation.

The immunoSEQ Assay, a bias-controlled multiplex PCR, was used to amplify TCRbeta CDR3 regions from genomic DNA. For the original study's pipeline: The number of nucleated cells in each sample was estimated from the amplification of reference gene primers within the assay. To quantify the absolute abundance of each unique TCRbeta CDR3 rearrangement, sequence reads were collapsed and filtered. For each sample, productive Simpson clonality was calculated as the square root of Simpson's diversity index across productive rearrangements. As stored in TCRdb, this immuneACCESS dataset retains in-frame rearrangements with V and J assigned. A fraction of the clones does not appear; measured against another copy, unresolved V genes explain less than half of the discrepancy, and the remainder lacks a known reason. V and J calls plus clone size are reproduced from that table; the DNA served to infer D and trimming. The sample data list 54,000 or so clones, and over 75% of these were observed just once. Approximately 3.4% of the sample is in the top ten clones.

The collaborating institutions used their own protocols to collect whole blood in K2EDTA tubes. For TCRbeta analysis, collaborator samples were shipped as frozen whole blood, as isolated PBMCs, or as DNA extracted from either sample type. V is cut by 3 bases and J by 3 bases, and the space between the germline ends is 9 bases. There are 15 amino acids in the CDR3, from cysteine to phenylalanine inclusive. Of all the DNA, just the CDR3 is kept, 45 bases in frame from base 1. Via the germline V gene, CDR1 is MGHDK and CDR2 SYGVNS. Input material: peripheral blood. This TCR was sampled from a woman older than 75 with acute or convalescent COVID-19. Here the chain combines TRBV25-1 and TRBJ1-6; a tentative D match to TRBD1 spans 6 bases. The CDR3 region reads CASSDSRGYNSPLHF. The sequenced DNA is TGTGCCAGCAGTGATAGCAGGGGCTATAATTCACCCCTCCACTTT.